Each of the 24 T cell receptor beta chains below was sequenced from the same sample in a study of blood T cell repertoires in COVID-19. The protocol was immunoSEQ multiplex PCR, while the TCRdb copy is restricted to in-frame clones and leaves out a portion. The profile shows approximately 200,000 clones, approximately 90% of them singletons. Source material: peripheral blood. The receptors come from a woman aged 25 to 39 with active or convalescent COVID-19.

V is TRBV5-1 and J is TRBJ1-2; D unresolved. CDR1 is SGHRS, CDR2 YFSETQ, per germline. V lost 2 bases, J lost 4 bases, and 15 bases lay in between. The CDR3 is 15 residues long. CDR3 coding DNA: TGCGCCAGCAGCTTAGACGCAGGTTTAGGCTATGGCTACACCTTC. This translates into CASSLDAGLGYGYTF.

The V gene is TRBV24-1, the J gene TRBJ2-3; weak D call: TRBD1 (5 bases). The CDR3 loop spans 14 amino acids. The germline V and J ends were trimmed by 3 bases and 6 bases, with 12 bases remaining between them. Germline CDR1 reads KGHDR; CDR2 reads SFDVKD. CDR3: CATSDPDSPDTQYF. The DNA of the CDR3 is TGTGCCACCAGTGATCCTGACAGTCCGGATACGCAGTATTTT.

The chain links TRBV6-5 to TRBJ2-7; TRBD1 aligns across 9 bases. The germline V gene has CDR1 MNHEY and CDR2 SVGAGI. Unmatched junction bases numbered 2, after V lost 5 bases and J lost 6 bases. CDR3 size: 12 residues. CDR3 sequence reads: CASSRTGAEQYF. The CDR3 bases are TGTGCCAGCAGTCGGACAGGGGCCGAGCAGTACTTC.

CDR3 sequence: CASSPTGQGILGNQPQHF. The CDR3 region has the DNA TGTGCCAGCTCACCAACGGGACAGGGGATTTTGGGCAATCAGCCCCAGCATTTT. V usage is TRBV18 and J usage is TRBJ1-5, with 10 bases fitting TRBD1. The germline V gene has CDR1 KGHSH and CDR2 LQKENI. Trimming took 2 bases from V and 2 from J; bases not matched to a gene: 9. The CDR3 covers 18 residues.

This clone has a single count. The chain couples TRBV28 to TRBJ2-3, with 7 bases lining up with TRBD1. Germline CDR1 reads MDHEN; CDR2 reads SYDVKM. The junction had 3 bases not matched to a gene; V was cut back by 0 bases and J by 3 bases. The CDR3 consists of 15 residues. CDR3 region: CASSLWDRRTDTQYF. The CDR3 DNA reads TGTGCCAGCAGTTTATGGGACAGGCGAACAGATACGCAGTATTTT.

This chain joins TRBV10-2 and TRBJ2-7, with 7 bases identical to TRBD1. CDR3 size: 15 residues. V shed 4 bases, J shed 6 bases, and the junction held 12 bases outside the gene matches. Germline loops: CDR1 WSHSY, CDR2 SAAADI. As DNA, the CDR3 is TGCGCCAGCAGTGCTTTAGACAGGGAAGGCCCCGAGCAGTACTTC. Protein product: CASSALDREGPEQYF.

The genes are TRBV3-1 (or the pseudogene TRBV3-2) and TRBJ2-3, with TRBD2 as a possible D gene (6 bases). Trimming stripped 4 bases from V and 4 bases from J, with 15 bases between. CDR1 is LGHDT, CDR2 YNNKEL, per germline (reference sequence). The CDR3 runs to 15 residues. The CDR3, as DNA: TGTGCCAGCAGCCTGAGGACTATTCAGGCAGATACGCAGTATTTT. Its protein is CASSLRTIQADTQYF.

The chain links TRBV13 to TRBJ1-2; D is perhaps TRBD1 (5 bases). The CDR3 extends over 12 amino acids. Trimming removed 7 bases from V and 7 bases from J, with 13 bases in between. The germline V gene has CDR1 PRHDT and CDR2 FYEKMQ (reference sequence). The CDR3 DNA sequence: TGTGCCAGCACCCAAGCCAGGGCTGGCTACACCTTC. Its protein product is CASTQARAGYTF.

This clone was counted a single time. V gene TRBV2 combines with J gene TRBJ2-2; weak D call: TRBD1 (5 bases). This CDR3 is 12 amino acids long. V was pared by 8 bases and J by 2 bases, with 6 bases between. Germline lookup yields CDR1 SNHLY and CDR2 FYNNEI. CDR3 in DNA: TGTGCCAGCGACAGAAACACCGGGGAGCTGTTTTTT. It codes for CASDRNTGELFF.

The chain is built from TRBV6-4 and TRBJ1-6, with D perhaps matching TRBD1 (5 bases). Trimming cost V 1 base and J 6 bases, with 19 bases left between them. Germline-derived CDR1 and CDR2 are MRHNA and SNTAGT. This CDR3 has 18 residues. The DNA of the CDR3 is TGTGCCAGCAGTGACTGGGTCAGGGCCTTGCCCCCTAATTCACCCCTCCACTTT. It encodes CASSDWVRALPPNSPLHF.

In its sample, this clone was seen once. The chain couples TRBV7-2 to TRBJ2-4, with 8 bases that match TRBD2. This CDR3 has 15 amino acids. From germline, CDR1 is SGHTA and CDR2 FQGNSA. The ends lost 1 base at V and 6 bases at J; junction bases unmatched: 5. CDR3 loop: CASSLEVSGANIQYF. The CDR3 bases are TGTGCCAGCAGCTTAGAAGTTAGCGGGGCAAACATTCAGTACTTC.

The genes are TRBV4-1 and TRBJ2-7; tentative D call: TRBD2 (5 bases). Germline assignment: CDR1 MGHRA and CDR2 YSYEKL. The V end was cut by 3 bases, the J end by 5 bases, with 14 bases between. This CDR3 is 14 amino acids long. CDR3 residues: CASSHLVRVDEQYF. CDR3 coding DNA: TGCGCCAGCAGCCATTTGGTGAGGGTGGACGAGCAGTACTTC.

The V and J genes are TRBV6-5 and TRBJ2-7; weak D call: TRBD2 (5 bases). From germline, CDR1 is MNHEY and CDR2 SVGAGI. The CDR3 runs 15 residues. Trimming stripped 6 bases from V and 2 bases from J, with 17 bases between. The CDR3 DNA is TGTGCCAGCAGCTGGGGTGGCGCGGGTGCCTACGAGCAGTACTTC. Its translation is CASSWGGAGAYEQYF.

CDR3 nucleotides: TGTGCCACCAGTGATTCCGACAATGAGCAGTTCTTC. Translating it yields CATSDSDNEQFF. V usage is TRBV24-1 and J usage is TRBJ2-1; D uncertain. Trimming removed 2 bases from V and 5 bases from J, with 3 bases in between. Looked up from germline, CDR1 is KGHDR and CDR2 is SFDVKD. This CDR3 has 12 residues.

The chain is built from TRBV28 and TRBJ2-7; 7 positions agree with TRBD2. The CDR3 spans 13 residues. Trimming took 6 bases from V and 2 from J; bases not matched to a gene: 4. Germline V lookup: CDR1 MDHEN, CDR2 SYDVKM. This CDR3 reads CASRNGLAYEQYF. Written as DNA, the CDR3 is TGTGCCAGCAGGAACGGACTAGCCTACGAGCAGTACTTC.

CDR3 coding DNA: TGCGCCAGCAGCCAACCCAGGACTTCCTACGAGCAGTACTTC. Translation gives CASSQPRTSYEQYF. The chain uses TRBV4-1 and TRBJ2-7; possibly TRBD2 for D (5 bases). Trimming left V 2 bases short and J 1 base short, with 9 bases between. CDR3 length equals 14 residues. Germline loops: CDR1 MGHRA, CDR2 YSYEKL.

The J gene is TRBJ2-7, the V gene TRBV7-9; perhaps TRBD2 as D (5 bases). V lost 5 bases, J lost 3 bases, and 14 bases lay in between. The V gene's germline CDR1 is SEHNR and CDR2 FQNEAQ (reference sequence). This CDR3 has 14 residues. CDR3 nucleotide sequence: TGTGCCAGCAGCCCTCGGTTGAGGGTCTACGAGCAGTACTTC. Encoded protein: CASSPRLRVYEQYF.

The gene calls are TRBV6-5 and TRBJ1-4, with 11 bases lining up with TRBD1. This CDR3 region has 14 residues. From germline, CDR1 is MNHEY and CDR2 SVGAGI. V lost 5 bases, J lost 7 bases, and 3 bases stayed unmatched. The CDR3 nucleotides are TGTGCCAGCAGTCCGGACAGGGGGCGTGAAAAACTGTTTTTT. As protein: CASSPDRGREKLFF.

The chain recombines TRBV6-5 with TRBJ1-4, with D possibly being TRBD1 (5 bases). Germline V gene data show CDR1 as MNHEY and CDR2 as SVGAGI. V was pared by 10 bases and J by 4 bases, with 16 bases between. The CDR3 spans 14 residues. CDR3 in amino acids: CATSQGTDNEKLFF. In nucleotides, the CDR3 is TGTGCCACCTCCCAGGGAACTGATAATGAAAAACTGTTTTTT.

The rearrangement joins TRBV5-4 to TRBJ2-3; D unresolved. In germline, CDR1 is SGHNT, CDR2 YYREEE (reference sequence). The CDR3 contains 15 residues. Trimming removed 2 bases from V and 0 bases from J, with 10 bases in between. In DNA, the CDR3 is TGTGCCAGCAGCTTTTCAGCGAAAAGCACAGATACGCAGTATTTT. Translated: CASSFSAKSTDTQYF.

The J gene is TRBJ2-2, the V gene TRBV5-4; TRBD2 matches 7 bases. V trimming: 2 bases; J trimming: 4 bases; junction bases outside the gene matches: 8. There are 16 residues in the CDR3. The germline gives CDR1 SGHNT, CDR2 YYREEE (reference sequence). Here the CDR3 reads CASSFGGSAGTGELFF. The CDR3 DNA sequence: TGTGCCAGCAGCTTTGGCGGGAGCGCGGGCACCGGGGAGCTGTTTTTT.

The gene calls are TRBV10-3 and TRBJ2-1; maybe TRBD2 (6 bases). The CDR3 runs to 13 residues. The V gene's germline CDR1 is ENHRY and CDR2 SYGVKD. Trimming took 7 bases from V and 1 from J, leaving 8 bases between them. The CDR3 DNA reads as TGTGCCATCATGGGGGGTTCCTACAATGAGCAGTTCTTC. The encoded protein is CAIMGGSYNEQFF.

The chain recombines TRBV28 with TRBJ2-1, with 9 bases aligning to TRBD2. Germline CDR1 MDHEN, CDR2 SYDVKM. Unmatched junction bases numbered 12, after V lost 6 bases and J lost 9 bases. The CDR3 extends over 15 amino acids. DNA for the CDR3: TGTGCCAGCAGCCTAGGAGCGCGGGAGGGGGGTGAGCAGTTCTTC. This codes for CASSLGAREGGEQFF.

CDR3 loop: CASYRQGGKINSPLHF. CDR3 DNA sequence: TGTGCCAGCTACCGACAGGGCGGGAAGATTAATTCACCCCTCCACTTT. V is TRBV18 and J is TRBJ1-6; 7 nucleotides line up with TRBD1. The CDR3 is 16 amino acids. The junction had 12 bases not matched to a gene; V was cut back by 7 bases and J by 6 bases. Per germline, CDR1 KGHSH and CDR2 LQKENI.